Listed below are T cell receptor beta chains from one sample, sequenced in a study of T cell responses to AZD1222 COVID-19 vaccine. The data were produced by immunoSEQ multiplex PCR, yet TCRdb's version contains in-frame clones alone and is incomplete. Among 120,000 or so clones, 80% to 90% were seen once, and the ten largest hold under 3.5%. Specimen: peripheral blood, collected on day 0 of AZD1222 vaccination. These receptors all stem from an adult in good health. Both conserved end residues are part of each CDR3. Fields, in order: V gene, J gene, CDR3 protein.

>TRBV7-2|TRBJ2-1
CASSPIFTAGVNEQFF
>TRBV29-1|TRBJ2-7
CSVGGRKYYEQYF
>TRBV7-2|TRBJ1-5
CASSHETGQGSNQPQHF
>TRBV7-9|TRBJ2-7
CASRWGDNHEQYF
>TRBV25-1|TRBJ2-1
CASSGAGGAYNEQFF
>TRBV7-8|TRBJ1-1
CASSLEFQNTEAFF
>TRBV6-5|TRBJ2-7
CASSYGGGFQYF
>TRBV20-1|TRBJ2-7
CSATGYEQYF
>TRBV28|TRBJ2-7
CASSQPDRDYEQYF
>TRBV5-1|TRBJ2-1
CASSFSPRDRPIYNEQFF
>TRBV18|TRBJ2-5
CASQGLIQETQYF
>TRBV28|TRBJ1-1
CASRGRPEAFF
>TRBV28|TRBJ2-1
CASYRSGGYNEQFF
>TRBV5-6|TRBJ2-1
CAAARGSYNEQFF
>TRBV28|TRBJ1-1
CASSFLQENTEAFF
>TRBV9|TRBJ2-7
CASSEGLAGSSYEQYF
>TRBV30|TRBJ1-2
CAWPPPQSSYYGYTF
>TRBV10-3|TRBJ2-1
CAISDRREGGNEQFF
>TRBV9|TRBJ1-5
CASSHRIYFGNQPQHF
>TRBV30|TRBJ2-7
CAWSVDRRWYF
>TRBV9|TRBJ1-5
CASSVGGAVNQPQHF
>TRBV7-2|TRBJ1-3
CASSLGGGAGNTIYF
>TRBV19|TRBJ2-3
CASSMWQGLADTQYF
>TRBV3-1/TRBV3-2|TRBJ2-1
CASSQYQGLPTYNEQFF
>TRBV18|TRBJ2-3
CASTLGSSTDTQYF
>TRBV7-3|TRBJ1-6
CASSARGREGSPLHF
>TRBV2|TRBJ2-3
CASSEQAVGTDTQYF
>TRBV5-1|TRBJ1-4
CASSSTGTNEKLFF
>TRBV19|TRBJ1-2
CASIGPGVAGYGYTF
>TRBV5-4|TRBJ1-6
CASSLGSPVRESSYNSPLHF
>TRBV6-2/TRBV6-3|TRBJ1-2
CASSLSGTYYGYTF
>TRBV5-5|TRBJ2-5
CASSPPWQETQYF
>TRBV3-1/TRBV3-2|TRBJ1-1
CASSQGNTEAFF
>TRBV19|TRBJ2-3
CASSTGGRGDTQYF
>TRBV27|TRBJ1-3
CASSLRQGFSTIYF
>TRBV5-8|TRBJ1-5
CASSLVINRFYSQPQHF
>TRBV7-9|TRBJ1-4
CASSLGDRGLGPNEKLFF
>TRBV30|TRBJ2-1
CAWSSLAGGSYNEQFF
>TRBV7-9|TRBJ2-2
CASSRQGPPGELFF